This T cell receptor beta chain was recovered during a study of CD8+CD57+ T cells in acquired aplastic anemia. For the study at large: When averaged, DNA from sorted CD4+ and CD8+ cells came to 2.5 to 3.5 ug.

Sequenced patients had shown CD8+CD57+ cell expansion by flow cytometry. Severe acquired aplastic anemia was present in every patient. Germline V gene data show CDR1 as SGDLS and CDR2 as YYNGEE. The V and J ends lost 7 bases and 4 bases respectively, with 12 bases between them. This CDR3 has 12 amino acids. The study profiled TCR beta VDJ and CDR3 using genomic DNA as template. TCRdb used MiXCR to reprocess the reads, holding one entry per CDR3 protein. The sample records 200,000 or so distinct CDR3 sequences, about half being singletons. Study-level points and caveats: Roughly 30 sequences, all CD8+ CDR3, were shared between patients and controls.

There are many counts of this clonotype. Its antigen is not identified. The specimen was sorted CD4+, CD8+, or CD8+CD57+ T cells (not recorded which) from PBMCs. This TCR derives from a human donor with aplastic anemia. V gene TRBV9 combines with J gene TRBJ2-7, with a weak D call TRBD1 (5 bases). The CDR3 is CASQGNSYEQYF. The CDR3 DNA is TGTGCCAGCCAGGGAAACAGTTACGAGCAGTACTTC.